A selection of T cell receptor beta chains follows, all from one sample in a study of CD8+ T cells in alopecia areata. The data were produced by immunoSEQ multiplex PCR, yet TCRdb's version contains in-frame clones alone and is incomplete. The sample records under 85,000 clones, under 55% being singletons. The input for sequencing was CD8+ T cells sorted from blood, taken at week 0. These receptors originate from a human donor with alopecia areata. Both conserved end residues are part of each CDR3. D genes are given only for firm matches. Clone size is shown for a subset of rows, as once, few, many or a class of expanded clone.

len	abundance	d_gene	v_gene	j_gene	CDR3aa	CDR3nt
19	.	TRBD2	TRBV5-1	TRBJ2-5	CASSSNFVLAGGDQETQYF	TGCGCCAGCAGCTCCAATTTTGTACTAGCGGGAGGGGACCAAGAGACCCAGTACTTC
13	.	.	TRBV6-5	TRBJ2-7	CASSYRVAYEQYF	TGTGCCAGCAGTTACCGGGTCGCCTACGAGCAGTACTTC
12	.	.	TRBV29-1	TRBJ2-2	CSADSGDGELFF	TGCAGCGCAGACTCAGGGGACGGGGAGCTGTTTTTT
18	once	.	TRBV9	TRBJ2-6	CASSVVSQAFSGANVLTF	TGTGCCAGCAGCGTAGTTTCTCAGGCGTTCTCTGGGGCCAACGTCCTGACTTTC
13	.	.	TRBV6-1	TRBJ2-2	CASSHRGTGELFF	TGTGCCAGCAGCCATCGTGGGACCGGGGAGCTGTTTTTT
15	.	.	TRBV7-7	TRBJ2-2	CAKDYKMKNTGELFF	TGTGCCAAGGACTACAAGATGAAGAACACCGGGGAGCTGTTTTTT
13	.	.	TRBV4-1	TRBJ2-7	CASSQGEAYEQYF	TGCGCCAGCAGCCAAGGCGAGGCCTACGAGCAGTACTTC
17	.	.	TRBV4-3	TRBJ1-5	CASSQDLSPYSNQPQHF	TGCGCCAGCAGCCAAGATCTTAGTCCCTATAGCAATCAGCCCCAGCATTTT
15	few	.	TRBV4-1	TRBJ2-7	CASSQERGSSYEQYF	TGCGCCAGCAGCCAAGAACGGGGGTCTTCCTACGAGCAGTACTTC
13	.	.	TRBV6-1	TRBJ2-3	CASSPGVGDTQYF	TGTGCCAGCAGCCCGGGTGTGGGGGATACGCAGTATTTT
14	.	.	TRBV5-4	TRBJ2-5	CASSQPGDQETQYF	TGTGCCAGCAGCCAACCGGGAGACCAAGAGACCCAGTACTTC
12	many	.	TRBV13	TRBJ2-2	CASSLLGGELFF	TGTGCCAGCAGCTTATTAGGCGGGGAGCTGTTTTTT
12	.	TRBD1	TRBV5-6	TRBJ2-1	CASRIQGREQFF	TGTGCCAGCAGGATACAGGGGCGTGAGCAGTTCTTC
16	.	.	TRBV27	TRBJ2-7	CASSLGLRASPYEQYF	TGTGCCAGCAGTTTAGGCCTAAGGGCGAGCCCCTACGAGCAGTACTTC
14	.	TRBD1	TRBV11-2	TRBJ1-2	CASSLGTGLYGYTF	TGTGCCAGCAGCTTAGGGACAGGACTCTATGGCTACACCTTC
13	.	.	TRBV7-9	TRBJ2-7	CASINDRDYEQYF	TGTGCCAGCATCAACGACCGGGACTACGAGCAGTACTTC
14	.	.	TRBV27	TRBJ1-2	CASSFTRERYGYTF	TGTGCCAGCAGTTTTACGAGGGAACGGTATGGCTACACCTTC